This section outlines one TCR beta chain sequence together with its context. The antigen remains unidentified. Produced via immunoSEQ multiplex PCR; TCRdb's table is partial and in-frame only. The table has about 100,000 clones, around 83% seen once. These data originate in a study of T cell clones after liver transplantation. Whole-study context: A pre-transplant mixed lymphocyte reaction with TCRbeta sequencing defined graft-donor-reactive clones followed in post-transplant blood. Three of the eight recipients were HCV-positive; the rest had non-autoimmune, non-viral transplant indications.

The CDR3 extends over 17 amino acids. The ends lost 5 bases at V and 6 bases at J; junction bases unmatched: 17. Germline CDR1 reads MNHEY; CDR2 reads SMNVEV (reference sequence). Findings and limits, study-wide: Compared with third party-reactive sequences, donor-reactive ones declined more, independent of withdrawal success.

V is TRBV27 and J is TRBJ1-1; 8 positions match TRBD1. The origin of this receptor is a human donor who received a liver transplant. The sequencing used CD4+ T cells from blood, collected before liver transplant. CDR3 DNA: TGTGCCAGCAGTCCTTCCCCGGACAGGGCGGTCCCACCTGAAGCTTTCTTT. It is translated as CASSPSPDRAVPPEAFF.